The 23 T cell receptor beta chains below all came from one sample that was sequenced in a study of cytomegalovirus exposure and HLA in healthy donors. PCR employed 60 Vbeta and 13 Jbeta primers. Libraries were prepared by immunoSEQ multiplex PCR; TCRdb keeps only in-frame clonotypes and omits some of them. This sample has some 80,000 clones; about a tenth occur once, and the top ten carry roughly 22%. The sample was PBMCs. Receptors were obtained from a man between 60 and 70 years old in good health and CMV-seropositive.

J is TRBJ2-7 and V is TRBV5-1; D might be TRBD2 (6 bases). CDR3 length equals 15 residues. Trimming removed 4 bases at V and 4 bases at J, with 18 bases between. CDR1 and CDR2 from the germline V gene are SGHRS and YFSETQ. The CDR3 region is CASSPTRLLIYEQYF. The CDR3 DNA follows: TGCGCCAGCAGCCCGACTAGACTACTCATTTACGAGCAGTACTTC.

This clone has a handful of counts. The genes are TRBV27 and TRBJ2-1, with 7 bases aligning to TRBD1. The CDR3 contains 15 residues. CDR1 is MNHEY, CDR2 SMNVEV, per germline (reference sequence). Unmatched junction bases numbered 5, after V lost 6 bases and J lost 0 bases. The CDR3 DNA is TGTGCCAGCAGGTGGACAGGATCCTCCTACAATGAGCAGTTCTTC. It is translated as CASRWTGSSYNEQFF.

This sequence joins TRBV30 and TRBJ2-5, with 7 bases lining up with TRBD2. Germline V gene lookup returns CDR1 GTSNPN and CDR2 SVGIG (reference sequence). There are 15 residues in the CDR3. The V and J ends lost 5 bases and 4 bases, in that order; junction bases with no gene match: 13. CDR3 bases: TGTGCCTGGGTTCCTCGGGGGGAAGTACGAGAGACCCAGTACTTC. It is translated as CAWVPRGEVRETQYF.

The table lists this clone with a few counts. The CDR3 is CASSQELADIQNTEAFF. The CDR3 bases are TGTGCCAGCAGCCAAGAGCTCGCGGACATACAGAACACTGAAGCTTTCTTT. The rearrangement uses TRBV4-2 and TRBJ1-1; D perhaps matches TRBD1 (5 bases). The V end was cut by 0 bases, the J end by 1 base, with 15 bases between. The CDR3 spans 17 residues. Germline V gives CDR1 LGHNA, CDR2 YNFKEQ.

This clone was counted a few times. The chain recombines TRBV6-5 with TRBJ1-2; 10 bases fit TRBD1. The CDR3 extends over 13 amino acids. V shed 7 bases and J 7 bases; nucleotides not matched to a gene: 6. CDR1 is MNHEY, CDR2 SVGAGI, per germline. The CDR3 nucleotides are TGTGCCAGCAATACCGGGACAGGGGTTGGCTACACCTTC. Encoded protein: CASNTGTGVGYTF.

This clone was detected only a few times. The rearrangement joins TRBV29-1 to TRBJ1-1, with 9 nucleotides matching TRBD1. The CDR3 loop spans 15 amino acids. Trimming took 3 bases from V and 4 from J; bases not matched to a gene: 9. Germline V gene sequence: CDR1 SQVTM, CDR2 ANQGSEA. This chain's CDR3 is CSVDWGGQGSTEAFF. As DNA, the CDR3 is TGCAGCGTTGATTGGGGGGGACAGGGTAGCACTGAAGCTTTCTTT.

There are a few counts of this clone. V is TRBV5-4 and J is TRBJ1-2; D is unresolved. CDR1 is SGHNT and CDR2 is YYREEE in the germline V gene (reference sequence). This CDR3 comprises 13 residues. The V gene lost 0 bases and the J gene lost 7 bases, with 10 bases spanning the gap. CDR3 loop: CASSLAGTSGYTF. The CDR3 DNA is TGTGCCAGCAGCTTGGCTGGAACTAGTGGCTACACCTTC.

Only a few counts were recorded for this clone. CDR3 sequence reads: CARSYRRDICYGYTF. The CDR3 DNA follows: TGTGCCAGAAGCTACCGCCGGGACATATGCTATGGCTACACCTTC. The J gene is TRBJ1-2, the V gene TRBV5-3, with D possibly TRBD1 on 6 matching bases. TRBV5-3 counts as an open reading frame of uncertain function. The CDR3 is 15 residues long. Trimming removed 3 bases from V and 4 bases from J, with 16 bases in between.

The chain recombines TRBV28 with TRBJ2-2; 9 nucleotides align to TRBD1. Germline V gives CDR1 MDHEN, CDR2 SYDVKM. The CDR3 is made up of 15 amino acids. V was clipped by 10 bases and J by 6 bases; unmatched bases: 12. For the CDR3, the DNA is TGTGCCACCTTGCGGGGACAGGGATTTTCCGGGGAGCTGTTTTTT. Residues: CATLRGQGFSGELFF.

This clone was observed many times. This chain joins TRBV29-1 and TRBJ2-5; 8 nucleotides align to TRBD1. The J segment lost 12 bases and the V segment lost 3 bases, leaving 15 bases of the junction unmatched. Germline CDR1 reads SQVTM; CDR2 reads ANQGSEA. The CDR3 spans 14 residues. Here the CDR3 reads CSVDSSRTQGGEYF. CDR3 DNA: TGCAGCGTTGATTCCAGTCGTACACAGGGGGGCGAGTACTTC. The full variable domain, with the rest looked up from reference TRBV29-1 and TRBJ2-5, is SAVISQKPSRDICQRGTSLTIQCQVDSQVTMMFWYRQQPGQSLTLIATANQGSEATYESGFVIDKFPISRPNLTFSTLTVSNMSPEDSSIYLCSVDSSRTQGGEYFGPGTRLLVL.

The CDR3 sequence: CASRQANGELFF. In DNA, the CDR3 is TGTGCCAGCAGGCAGGCTAACGGGGAGCTGTTTTTT. J is TRBJ2-2 and V is TRBV28, with D uncertain. Per germline, CDR1 MDHEN and CDR2 SYDVKM. The V gene lost 6 bases and the J gene lost 7 bases, with 9 bases spanning the gap. CDR3 length: 12 amino acids.

The chain links TRBV15 to TRBJ1-5; 9 bases match TRBD1. Germline-derived CDR1 and CDR2 are LNHNV and YYDKDF (reference sequence). The CDR3 runs 19 residues. Losses at the gene ends were 2 bases for V and 0 bases for J; bases not matched to a gene: 11. CDR3 in amino acids: CATSRTTGTGNPSNQPQHF. The DNA of the CDR3 is TGTGCCACCAGCAGAACTACCGGGACAGGGAACCCTAGCAATCAGCCCCAGCATTTT.

The chain recombines TRBV30 with TRBJ1-2, with D unresolved. The CDR3 extends over 14 amino acids. Trimming stripped 2 bases from V and 2 bases from J, with 12 bases between. Germline V gene sequence: CDR1 GTSNPN, CDR2 SVGIG (reference sequence). CDR3 residues: CAWSLDSVNYGYTF. The CDR3 DNA follows: TGTGCCTGGAGTCTAGACTCCGTGAACTATGGCTACACCTTC.

The chain uses TRBV6-5 and TRBJ1-6; weak D call: TRBD1 (5 bases). The CDR3 spans 16 residues. CDR1 and CDR2 (germline): MNHEY, SVGAGI. V was pared by 0 bases and J by 6 bases, with 12 bases between. CDR3 coding DNA: TGTGCCAGCAGTTACTCGAGCGGGACGGTTAATTCACCCCTCCACTTT. Translating gives CASSYSSGTVNSPLHF.

This clone was observed a few times. V is TRBV18 and J is TRBJ2-2, with TRBD1 matching 10 bases. Per germline, CDR1 KGHSH and CDR2 LQKENI. CDR3 length: 15 amino acids. Trimming removed 3 bases from V and 3 bases from J; junction bases left unmatched: 1. CDR3 DNA: TGTGCCAGCTCACCTGGGACAGGGGACACCGGGGAGCTGTTTTTT. Its translation: CASSPGTGDTGELFF. The full variable domain, in which reference TRBV18 and TRBJ2-2 provide the parts outside the CDR3, is NAGVMQNPRHLVRRRGQEARLRCSPMKGHSHVYWYRQLPEEGLKFMVYLQKENIIDESGMPKERFSAEFPKEGPSILRIQQVVRGDSAAYFCASSPGTGDTGELFFGEGSRLTVL.

This clone was seen only a few times. J is TRBJ1-2 and V is TRBV30, with D perhaps matching TRBD1 (5 bases). The germline CDR1 and CDR2 sequences are GTSNPN and SVGIG (reference sequence). The length of the CDR3 is 13 residues. V was pared by 4 bases and J by 0 bases, with 9 bases between. Here the CDR3 DNA reads TGTGCCTGGAAGGGGCCAGCTAACTATGGCTACACCTTC. Residues: CAWKGPANYGYTF.

As to this clone: The CDR3 ends on some other residue instead of the conserved phenylalanine or tryptophan, so this is likely a read error. The rearrangement joins TRBV19 to TRBJ1-6; D perhaps matches TRBD1 (6 bases). CDR3 length: 13 residues. From germline, CDR1 is LNHDA and CDR2 SQIVND (reference sequence). The CDR3, as DNA: TGTGACAGTAATCCAACAGGGAATTCACCCCTCCACGTT. Its translation is CDSNPTGNSPLHV.

The chain has TRBV27 and TRBJ1-1; D is uncertain. CDR1 is MNHEY and CDR2 is SMNVEV in the germline V gene (reference sequence). The CDR3 is 14 residues long. The V end lost 6 bases, the J end lost 0 bases, and 11 bases lay between the germline ends. The CDR3 spells CASSPRTLNTEAFF. Here the CDR3 DNA reads TGTGCCAGCAGCCCCAGGACTCTGAACACTGAAGCTTTCTTT.

This clone has more than one count but fewer than ten. The V gene is TRBV5-1, the J gene TRBJ2-2, with D maybe TRBD1 (6 bases). The CDR3 covers 16 residues. The V and J ends lost 3 bases and 0 bases respectively, with 12 bases between them. Germline V gene data show CDR1 as SGHRS and CDR2 as YFSETQ. The CDR3 nucleotides read TGCGCCAGCAGCTCGACAGGAGTGGCGAACACCGGGGAGCTGTTTTTT. It translates to CASSSTGVANTGELFF.

This rearrangement joins TRBV19 to TRBJ1-1; D uncertain. The CDR3 is made up of 14 amino acids. V was cut by 6 bases and J by 1 base, with 12 bases left in between. Germline V lookup: CDR1 LNHDA, CDR2 SQIVND (reference sequence). This CDR3 is CASSYGEANTEAFF. CDR3 bases: TGTGCCAGTAGCTATGGGGAGGCGAACACTGAAGCTTTCTTT.

The J gene is TRBJ2-7, the V gene TRBV9, with 10 bases that match TRBD1. The CDR3 extends over 16 amino acids. Germline V lookup: CDR1 SGDLS, CDR2 YYNGEE. Trimming removed 0 bases from V and 5 bases from J; junction bases left unmatched: 8. CDR3 amino acids: CASSVGPQTGGDEQYF. The CDR3 DNA is TGTGCCAGCAGCGTAGGTCCGCAGACAGGGGGCGACGAGCAGTACTTC.

The CDR3, as DNA: TGTGCCAGCAGTGAAGGACTAGCGGGAGGGGGGACAGATACGCAGTATTTT. Residues: CASSEGLAGGGTDTQYF. The V and J genes are TRBV2 and TRBJ2-3; 14 bases map to TRBD2. V shed 1 base and J 3 bases; nucleotides not matched to a gene: 3. The CDR3 length is 17 residues. Per germline, CDR1 SNHLY and CDR2 FYNNEI.

The chain has TRBV5-1 and TRBJ2-5, with 12 bases fitting TRBD2. Trimming at V came to 3 bases and at J to 5 bases, leaving 5 bases not matched to a gene. In germline, CDR1 is SGHRS, CDR2 YFSETQ. The CDR3 length is 15 residues. The CDR3 sequence: CASSSLAGGPETQYF. The CDR3 nucleotides read TGCGCCAGCAGCTCACTAGCGGGGGGCCCCGAGACCCAGTACTTC.